Presented here are 22 T cell receptor beta chains from one specimen sequenced in a study of blood T cell repertoires in COVID-19. Profiled with immunoSEQ multiplex PCR; TCRdb holds only in-frame clones, not every one. The table records 150,000 or so clones, around 84% of them present only once. Sequenced material: peripheral blood. Receptor source: a human donor in a cohort sampled during active COVID-19.

The rearrangement joins TRBV18 to TRBJ1-6, with 8 bases fitting TRBD1. The V and J ends lost 3 bases and 9 bases, in that order; junction bases with no gene match: 7. CDR3 length: 15 amino acids. Per germline, CDR1 KGHSH and CDR2 LQKENI. The DNA of the CDR3 is TGTGCCAGCTCACCGGGGACAGGCGGAGGTTCACCCCTCCACTTT. It specifies CASSPGTGGGSPLHF.

The chain couples TRBV19 to TRBJ1-1, with D perhaps matching TRBD1 (6 bases). This CDR3 is 13 amino acids long. Germline CDR1 is LNHDA and CDR2 is SQIVND (reference sequence). Trimming removed 5 bases from V and 5 bases from J, with 12 bases in between. CDR3 nucleotide sequence: TGTGCCAGTAGTGCACAGGGTGGGACTGAAGCTTTCTTT. Protein sequence: CASSAQGGTEAFF.

This chain joins TRBV6-5 and TRBJ1-2; D gene uncertain. Trimming cost V 0 bases and J 9 bases, with 17 bases left between them. CDR3 size: 15 residues. Germline CDR1 reads MNHEY; CDR2 reads SVGAGI. CDR3 nucleotide sequence: TGTGCCAGCAGTTACTCGAGGCGGAACCCTATGAGCTACACCTTC. This encodes CASSYSRRNPMSYTF.

This chain uses TRBV6-6 with TRBJ1-6; D is perhaps TRBD1 (5 bases). The V gene's germline CDR1 is MNHNY and CDR2 SVGAGI (reference sequence). Trimming took off 6 bases at V and 9 bases at J, with 12 bases between the two ends. CDR3 length equals 13 residues. The CDR3 DNA follows: TGTGCCAGCAGGCCGCCCGGGGGTTCACCCCTCCACTTT. Protein: CASRPPGGSPLHF.

The chain employs TRBV6-1 and TRBJ1-6; 7 nucleotides line up with TRBD1. The CDR3 has 16 amino acids. Unmatched junction bases numbered 5, after V lost 0 bases and J lost 6 bases. The germline V gene has CDR1 MNHNS and CDR2 SASEGT. The CDR3 loop reads CASSEANRGFNSPLHF. The CDR3, as DNA: TGTGCCAGCAGTGAAGCGAACAGGGGTTTTAATTCACCCCTCCACTTT.

J is TRBJ2-2 and V is TRBV6-2 or TRBV6-3, with TRBD2 matching 9 bases. Germline V gene lookup returns CDR1 MNHEY and CDR2 SVGEGT. V shed 7 bases, J shed 2 bases, and the junction held 5 bases outside the gene matches. The CDR3 is 15 amino acids. This CDR3 reads CASTPGTSNTGELFF. The DNA for the CDR3 is TGTGCCAGCACCCCCGGGACTAGCAACACCGGGGAGCTGTTTTTT.

The chain combines TRBV28 with TRBJ2-2; 9 bases agree with TRBD1. V was clipped by 6 bases and J by 0 bases; unmatched bases: 5. Looked up from germline, CDR1 is MDHEN and CDR2 is SYDVKM. This CDR3 is built from 16 residues. In nucleotides, the CDR3 is TGTGCCAGCAGCCTGACAGGGGGATCGAACACCGGGGAGCTGTTTTTT. This encodes CASSLTGGSNTGELFF.

This clone was counted between two and nine times. The CDR3 here is CASSLAGARTDTQYF. The CDR3, as DNA: TGTGCCAGCAGTTTAGCGGGCGCACGCACAGATACGCAGTATTTT. The chain carries TRBV6-5 and TRBJ2-3; 7 bases fit TRBD2. J was trimmed by 1 base and V by 4 bases; bases with no gene match: 5. Germline CDR1 and CDR2: MNHEY and SVGAGI. The CDR3 runs to 15 residues.

On this clone itself: A read error may be the cause here, since a much bigger clone is one base away. This sample includes further DNA sequences coding for the same CDR3. This sequence joins TRBV12-3 or TRBV12-4 and TRBJ1-1, with 7 bases lining up with TRBD1. The CDR3 is 13 residues long. J lost 4 bases, V lost 3 bases, and 2 bases had no gene match. The CDR3, as DNA: TGTGCCAGCAGTTTCGCAGGGGGCACTGAAGCTTTCTTT. This gives the protein CASSFAGGTEAFF.

This rearrangement joins TRBV19 to TRBJ2-6, with TRBD2 identical over 7 bases. V gave up 5 bases and J gave up 0 bases; unmatched junction bases: 7. Germline V gives CDR1 LNHDA, CDR2 SQIVND (reference sequence). This CDR3 is built from 17 residues. The CDR3 loop is CASSDRGGGSGANVLTF. DNA for the CDR3: TGTGCCAGTAGTGATCGCGGGGGAGGCTCTGGGGCCAACGTCCTGACTTTC.

Points on this clone: This specimen includes other DNA sequences encoding the same CDR3. The chain recombines TRBV18 with TRBJ1-5; 11 positions agree with TRBD1. The CDR3 length is 14 residues. Germline CDR1 is KGHSH and CDR2 is LQKENI. Trimming took 3 bases from V and 6 from J; bases not matched to a gene: 1. The CDR3 sequence is CASSPGQGGQPQHF. CDR3 nucleotides: TGTGCCAGCTCACCGGGACAGGGGGGTCAGCCCCAGCATTTT.

The genes are TRBV27 and TRBJ2-2, with 16 bases fitting TRBD2. The J segment lost 4 bases and the V segment lost 5 bases, leaving 16 bases of the junction unmatched. The germline V gene encodes CDR1 MNHEY and CDR2 SMNVEV (reference sequence). This CDR3 has 21 amino acids. The CDR3 loop is CASSPSNPGLAGGPGTGELFF. The DNA of the CDR3 is TGTGCCAGCAGTCCATCCAATCCGGGACTAGCGGGGGGGCCGGGCACCGGGGAGCTGTTTTTT.

The V call is TRBV5-5, the J call TRBJ1-4; D is ambiguous. The germline V gene encodes CDR1 SGHKS and CDR2 YYEKEE (reference sequence). The V and J ends lost 4 bases and 5 bases respectively, with 15 bases between them. This CDR3 region has 15 residues. In DNA, the CDR3 is TGTGCCAGCAGCCGAGGGCTTCGGGGAAATGAAAAACTGTTTTTT. Protein sequence: CASSRGLRGNEKLFF.

The chain couples TRBV19 to TRBJ1-6; tentative D call: TRBD1 (5 bases). This CDR3 is built from 14 residues. Trimming took off 5 bases at V and 9 bases at J, with 14 bases between the two ends. From germline, CDR1 is LNHDA and CDR2 SQIVND (reference sequence). The CDR3: CASSVEGMGSPLHF. The CDR3 nucleotides read TGTGCCAGTAGTGTGGAGGGGATGGGTTCACCCCTCCACTTT. Based on the CDR3 plus reference TRBV19 and TRBJ1-6, the full variable domain is DGGITQSPKYLFRKEGQNVTLSCEQNLNHDAMYWYRQDPGQGLRLIYYSQIVNDFQKGDIAEGYSVSREKKESFPLTVTSAQKNPTAFYLCASSVEGMGSPLHFGNGTRLTVT.

This sequence joins TRBV11-2 and TRBJ2-2, with 9 bases identical to TRBD1. Germline CDR1 is SGHAT and CDR2 is FQNNGV. This CDR3 region has 16 residues. The V and J ends lost 5 bases and 3 bases, in that order; junction bases with no gene match: 7. For the CDR3, the DNA is TGTGCCAGCAGCCACAACAGGGGGCGCGACACCGGGGAGCTGTTTTTT. Translation: CASSHNRGRDTGELFF.

V gene TRBV10-3 combines with J gene TRBJ2-5, with D unclear. Germline CDR1 reads ENHRY; CDR2 reads SYGVKD. This CDR3 has 11 amino acids. Trimming removed 2 bases from V and 5 bases from J, with 3 bases in between. This chain's CDR3 is CAISEQETQYF. The CDR3 DNA follows: TGTGCCATCAGTGAGCAGGAGACCCAGTACTTC.

The V call is TRBV27, the J call TRBJ2-7, with 9 bases identical to TRBD1. J was trimmed by 4 bases and V by 8 bases; bases with no gene match: 12. Germline CDR1 and CDR2: MNHEY and SMNVEV (reference sequence). CDR3 length: 15 amino acids. CDR3 sequence (DNA): TGTGCCAGCGGCCTTGGTCGGGACAGGGTTTACGAGCAGTACTTC. The encoded protein is CASGLGRDRVYEQYF.

V usage is TRBV6-2 or TRBV6-3 and J usage is TRBJ1-3; a possible D gene is TRBD1 (5 bases). The CDR3 contains 16 residues. CDR1 is MNHEY and CDR2 is SVGEGT in the germline V gene. Trimming took 2 bases from V and 0 from J, leaving 11 bases between them. As DNA, the CDR3 is TGTGCCAGCAGTTACAATTGGGGCGTCTCTGGAAACACCATATATTTT. Amino acid sequence: CASSYNWGVSGNTIYF.

The V and J genes are TRBV18 and TRBJ1-2, with D tentatively TRBD1 (5 bases). Trimming took 4 bases from V and 2 from J, leaving 20 bases between them. Germline V gives CDR1 KGHSH, CDR2 LQKENI. There are 17 residues in the CDR3. The CDR3 sequence is CASSRRPGRDGNYGYTF. The CDR3, as DNA: TGTGCCAGCTCACGAAGGCCTGGGCGGGACGGCAACTATGGCTACACCTTC.

V and J are TRBV18 and TRBJ2-5; 11 nucleotides line up with TRBD2. In germline, CDR1 is KGHSH, CDR2 LQKENI. The CDR3 is made up of 17 amino acids. The ends lost 0 bases at V and 1 base at J; junction bases unmatched: 4. The CDR3 sequence is CASSPPASGGIQETQYF. In DNA, the CDR3 is TGTGCCAGCTCACCACCGGCTAGCGGGGGGATCCAAGAGACCCAGTACTTC.

The chain carries TRBV3-1 (or the pseudogene TRBV3-2) and TRBJ1-1, with 7 bases that match TRBD1. The germline V gene encodes CDR1 LGHDT and CDR2 YNNKEL (reference sequence). The CDR3 totals 14 residues. The trim removed 2 bases at V and 6 bases at J, leaving 6 bases unmatched. The CDR3 DNA reads as TGTGCCAGCAGCCAACAGGGGGTAAGAGCTGAAGCTTTCTTT. Translation: CASSQQGVRAEAFF.

This sequence joins TRBV6-2 or TRBV6-3 and TRBJ1-1; 7 bases map to TRBD1. This CDR3 spans 15 amino acids. CDR1 is MNHEY, CDR2 SVGEGT, per germline. V gave up 6 bases and J gave up 1 base; unmatched junction bases: 8. The CDR3 DNA reads TGTGCCAGCAGCAAAACAGGGGAGAGGAACACTGAAGCTTTCTTT. It translates to CASSKTGERNTEAFF.